The rows below give T cell receptor beta chains drawn from one sample of a study of OX40 agonist ivuxolimab in advanced cancers. TCRdb's table, derived via immunoSEQ multiplex PCR, lists solely in-frame clones and lacks some. The sample includes just over 50,000 clones, about nine tenths of them seen just once. Specimen: CD4+ or CD8+ T cells sorted from blood, collected in a trial of the OX40 agonist ivuxolimab. The receptors derive from an adult with an advanced solid tumor such as melanoma, head and neck, liver or kidney cancer. Each CDR3 is given with its conserved first and last residue. D genes are given only for firm matches. Some rows have no size entry. The others give once, few or many, or a class for an expanded clone.

j_call clone_size v_call cdr3_length d_call cdr3_nt cdr3_aa
TRBJ2-4 - TRBV6-5 16 - TGTGCCAGCAGTTACTCAGCCCGAATAGCCAAAAACATTCAGTACTTC CASSYSARIAKNIQYF
TRBJ1-2 - TRBV25-1 15 TRBD1 TGTGCCAGCAGTGAATGGTCACAGGGGGCGGGTGGCTACACCTTC CASSEWSQGAGGYTF
TRBJ2-3 - TRBV5-1 15 TRBD1 TGCGCCAGCGGGAGACGGGACAGCAACACAGATACGCAGTATTTT CASGRRDSNTDTQYF
TRBJ1-6 - TRBV5-8 15 - TGTGCCAGCAGCTTTTCCGGGGCCCCTGCTTCACCCCTCCACTTT CASSFSGAPASPLHF
TRBJ1-4 - TRBV6-5 14 - TGTGCCAGCAGTTCCCCGGGCCGAATCGAAAAACTGTTTTTT CASSSPGRIEKLFF
TRBJ1-3 once TRBV5-4 14 TRBD1 TGTGCCAGCAGCCCGGGACAGCCCGGAAACACCATATATTTT CASSPGQPGNTIYF
TRBJ1-5 once TRBV28 12 - TGTGCCAGCAGCCTCCCTGATCAGCCCCAGCATTTT CASSLPDQPQHF
TRBJ2-4 - TRBV7-2 15 TRBD1 TGTGCCAGCAGCTCTCCCCTCGGGACAGGGAACATTCAGTACTTC CASSSPLGTGNIQYF
TRBJ2-3 - TRBV11-2 17 TRBD2 TGTGCCAGCAGCTTCGGGGTTATAGCGGGGGGCACAGATACGCAGTATTTT CASSFGVIAGGTDTQYF
TRBJ1-4 - TRBV6-5 14 TRBD1 TGTGCCAGCAGACCGGGACAGATAAATGAAAAACTGTTTTTT CASRPGQINEKLFF
TRBJ1-1 - TRBV6-1 14 TRBD1 TGTGCCAGCAGCAAGACAGGGTTAGGGGCTGAAGCTTTCTTT CASSKTGLGAEAFF
TRBJ1-1 - TRBV6-6 12 - TGTGCCAGCAGTTACTCAAGGACTGAAGCTTTCTTT CASSYSRTEAFF
TRBJ2-4 - TRBV7-2 15 - TGTGCCAGCAGCTCCTCCGGGGGATTCAAAAACATTCAGTACTTC CASSSSGGFKNIQYF
TRBJ2-1 - TRBV4-1 16 TRBD2 TGCGCCAGCAGCCAAGAAGCGGGGACCCTCAGCCATGAGCAGTTCTTC CASSQEAGTLSHEQFF
TRBJ2-5 few TRBV7-3 15 - TGTGCCAGCAGCTTAACAGGGAACCACCAAGAGACCCAGTACTTC CASSLTGNHQETQYF
TRBJ1-3 once TRBV11-2 15 TRBD1 TGTGCCAGCAGCCCGGGACAGGGGCCTGGAAACACCATATATTTT CASSPGQGPGNTIYF
TRBJ1-5 few TRBV18 13 - TGTGCCAGCTCACCACTGGGTCTGGAGCCCCAGCATTTT CASSPLGLEPQHF
TRBJ2-7 - TRBV5-4 14 - TGTGCCAGCAGCTTGGGACAGGCGGCCTACGAGCAGTACTTC CASSLGQAAYEQYF
TRBJ2-1 - TRBV28 12 - TGTGCCAGCACTGAGAACTACAATGAGCAGTTCTTC CASTENYNEQFF
TRBJ2-2 once TRBV11-2 15 - TGTGCCAGCAGCTCGGGACAAATGAACACCGGGGAGCTGTTTTTT CASSSGQMNTGELFF
TRBJ2-7 - TRBV6-6 12 TRBD2 TGTGCCAGCAGTTACGGGGAGCGGGAGACCTACTTC CASSYGERETYF
TRBJ1-2 - TRBV5-1 16 TRBD1 TGCGCCAGCAGCTTTGATTCTCTCGGGACAGGTACCGGCTACACCTTC CASSFDSLGTGTGYTF
TRBJ2-5 - TRBV7-2 16 TRBD2 TGTGCCAGCAGCTTATCCGCTAGCGGGGGGCAAGAGACCCAGTACTTC CASSLSASGGQETQYF
TRBJ2-4 - TRBV14 11 - TGTGCCAGCAGCCAAGCAGGTATTCAGTACTTC CASSQAGIQYF
TRBJ2-3 - TRBV10-3 15 TRBD2 TGTGCCATCAGACCCGGGAGGGCCATTACAGATACGCAGTATTTT CAIRPGRAITDTQYF
TRBJ2-2 - TRBV19 14 - TGTGCCAGTAGTACATTCAGTAACACCGGGGAGCTGTTTTTT CASSTFSNTGELFF
TRBJ1-6 - TRBV5-6 15 - TGTGCCAGCAGCTTGGTGGGCGTTTATAATTCACCCCTCCACTTT CASSLVGVYNSPLHF
TRBJ1-1 - TRBV7-9 14 - TGTGCCAGCAGCTTAGCCCGGGGGGCCACTGAAGCTTTCTTT CASSLARGATEAFF
TRBJ2-7 once TRBV28 16 - TGTGCCAGCAGTTCCCAAGGCGGGTTGGGTACCTACGAGCAGTACTTC CASSSQGGLGTYEQYF
TRBJ2-7 - TRBV19 14 TRBD2 TGTGCCAGTACGCGGGAGGGCCAAGGATCCGAGCAGTACTTC CASTREGQGSEQYF
TRBJ1-2 - TRBV11-2 13 - TGTGCCAGCAGCTCTAGGGGCAGGGATGGCTACACCTTC CASSSRGRDGYTF
TRBJ1-3 - TRBV4-1 15 - TGCGCCAGCAGCCAACCATGGACACTTGGAAACACCATATATTTT CASSQPWTLGNTIYF
TRBJ1-1 - TRBV2 15 - TGTGCCAGCATAGGAGGCTCCCCCGCGTTCACTGAAGCTTTCTTT CASIGGSPAFTEAFF
TRBJ2-5 - TRBV18 13 - TGTGCCAGCTCACCCAAGGGGGGAGAGACCCAGTACTTC CASSPKGGETQYF
TRBJ1-1 - TRBV7-2 13 TRBD1 TGTGCCAGCAGCTGGACAGGGGAAACTGAAGCTTTCTTT CASSWTGETEAFF
TRBJ2-2 - TRBV9 15 - TGTGCCAGCAGCGTAGAGGGCCTCAGAGGCGGGGAGCTGTTTTTT CASSVEGLRGGELFF
TRBJ2-1 - TRBV5-5 17 TRBD1 TGTGCCAGCAGCTATGAGATGAGGGGGCTTTCCTACAATGAGCAGTTCTTC CASSYEMRGLSYNEQFF
TRBJ2-1 - TRBV18 17 - TGTGCCAGCTCACTACTATCGGACAGTGTCTCCTACAATGAGCAGTTCTTC CASSLLSDSVSYNEQFF
TRBJ1-1 - TRBV28 11 - TGTGCCAGCAGAACCGTAGGTGAAGCTTTCTTT CASRTVGEAFF
TRBJ2-2 few TRBV5-4 14 - TGTGCCAGCAGCTCTAAACCACCGCAGGGGGAGCTGTTTTTT CASSSKPPQGELFF
TRBJ1-5 - TRBV7-9 17 - TGTGCCAGCAGCTTAGAGGTCGGGCCAGGGAGCAATCAGCCCCAGCATTTT CASSLEVGPGSNQPQHF
TRBJ1-5 - TRBV18 14 TRBD1 TGTGCCAGTCAACATGACAGGGACAATCAGCCCCAGCATTTT CASQHDRDNQPQHF
TRBJ2-2 - TRBV6-5 13 - TGTGCCAGTGGGGACGGGGCGGCCGGGGAGCTGTTTTTT CASGDGAAGELFF
TRBJ1-1 - TRBV11-2 15 - TGTGCCAGCAGAACCCCGGGACGCAAGAACACTGAAGCTTTCTTT CASRTPGRKNTEAFF
TRBJ2-2 once TRBV10-3 13 - TGTGCCATCCACCTCGGCTACACCGGGGAGCTGTTTTTT CAIHLGYTGELFF
TRBJ2-2 - TRBV7-8 16 TRBD2 TGTGCCAGCAGCCCCAAGGTAGCGGGAGGCACCGGGGAGCTGTTTTTT CASSPKVAGGTGELFF
TRBJ1-4 once TRBV14 15 - TGTGCCAGCAGCTGGTTCGGACAGTTAAATGAAAAACTGTTTTTT CASSWFGQLNEKLFF
TRBJ1-1 - TRBV28 11 - TGTGCCAGCAGTTTAATGATGGAGGCTTTCTTT CASSLMMEAFF
TRBJ1-2 - TRBV5-5 15 - TGTGCCAGCAGCTGGTCCGGACAGCCTAACTATGGCTACACCTTC CASSWSGQPNYGYTF
TRBJ1-2 - TRBV29-1 12 - TGCAGCGCCAGGGTCTCGGGGGATGGCTACACCTTC CSARVSGDGYTF
TRBJ2-1 - TRBV19 12 - TGTGCCAGTGGTGGTCAGGTCAATGAGCAGTTCTTC CASGGQVNEQFF
TRBJ2-1 - TRBV21-1 18 - TGTGCCGACACTCGGCTTACCGGACTAGCGGGAAACTACAATGAGCAGTTCTTC CADTRLTGLAGNYNEQFF